The 8 T cell receptor beta chains presented below share a single source sample, sequenced in a study of graft-versus-host responses after intestinal transplantation. Repertoires were generated with immunoSEQ multiplex PCR, while TCRdb's copy carries only in-frame clones and drops some. The sample lists 90,000 to 95,000 clones, roughly 90% seen once, with around 0.49% in the top ten. The antigens of these receptors remain unknown. The sample in question was unstimulated CD8+ T cells sorted from spleen or lymph node cells, obtained before intestinal transplant. The receptors come from a human donor who received an intestinal transplant.

This chain connects TRBV15 to TRBJ2-1; 13 nucleotides match TRBD2. The V gene's germline CDR1 is LNHNV and CDR2 YYDKDF (reference sequence). Trimming at V came to 3 bases and at J to 8 bases, leaving 10 bases not matched to a gene. This CDR3 is built from 17 residues. CDR3 sequence (DNA): TGTGCCACCAGCAGTGAGGGGGGACTAGCGGGACAGGATGAGCAGTTCTTC. Translating gives CATSSEGGLAGQDEQFF. The full variable domain, in which reference TRBV15 and TRBJ2-1 provide the parts outside the CDR3, is DAMVIQNPRYQVTQFGKPVTLSCSQTLNHNVMYWYQQKSSQAPKLLFHYYDKDFNNEADTPDNFQSRRPNTSFCFLDIRSPGLGDTAMYLCATSSEGGLAGQDEQFFGPGTRLTVL.

The CDR3: CASSYSESMNTEAFF. CDR3 bases: TGTGCCAGCAGTTACTCAGAGAGTATGAACACTGAAGCTTTCTTT. The chain employs TRBV6-5 and TRBJ1-1; D uncertain. V lost 0 bases, J lost 0 bases, and 8 bases lay in between. The CDR3 extends over 15 amino acids. From germline, CDR1 is MNHEY and CDR2 SVGAGI.

Here the CDR3 DNA reads TGTGCCAGCAGTTGGGGGACAGGGGGCCGGGGGGAGCTGTTTTTT. The encoded protein is CASSWGTGGRGELFF. V usage is TRBV27 and J usage is TRBJ2-2; 12 bases match TRBD1. The CDR3 contains 15 residues. The V gene's germline CDR1 is MNHEY and CDR2 SMNVEV (reference sequence). The V and J ends lost 4 bases and 8 bases, in that order; junction bases with no gene match: 5.

The V gene is TRBV7-9, the J gene TRBJ1-4, with D perhaps TRBD1 (5 bases). The V end lost 5 bases, the J end lost 10 bases, and 11 bases lay between the germline ends. Per the germline V gene, CDR1 is SEHNR and CDR2 is FQNEAQ (reference sequence). This CDR3 contains 12 residues. CDR3 loop: CASSLGGGKLFF. The CDR3 nucleotides are TGTGCCAGCAGCCTGGGGGGAGGAAAACTGTTTTTT. Using reference TRBV7-9 and TRBJ1-4 for the parts outside the CDR3, the full variable domain is DTGVSQNPRHKITKRGQNVTFRCDPISEHNRLYWYRQTLGQGPEFLTYFQNEAQLEKSRLLSDRFSAERPKGSFSTLEIQRTEQGDSAMYLCASSLGGGKLFFGSGTQLSVL.

V gene TRBV7-6 combines with J gene TRBJ2-3, with D perhaps TRBD2 (5 bases). Trimming took 5 bases from V and 4 from J, leaving 16 bases between them. CDR1 is SGHVS and CDR2 is FNYEAQ in the germline V gene. The CDR3 is 15 amino acids. DNA of the CDR3: TGTGCCAGCAGCACCTACGGGGTTGGGGCAGATACGCAGTATTTT. Encoded protein: CASSTYGVGADTQYF.

V usage is TRBV5-6 and J usage is TRBJ2-1; TRBD2 aligns across 7 bases. CDR1 and CDR2 (germline): SGHDT, YYEEEE. V lost 3 bases and J lost 7; bases outside the gene matches: 16. CDR3 length: 17 residues. CDR3 nucleotides: TGTGCCAGCAGCTACGGACTAGTTCCCTACGTTCTGAATGAGCAGTTCTTC. Translating it yields CASSYGLVPYVLNEQFF.

The chain employs TRBV19 and TRBJ1-1, with 7 bases that match TRBD1. From germline, CDR1 is LNHDA and CDR2 SQIVND (reference sequence). The CDR3 loop spans 14 amino acids. V trimming: 1 base; J trimming: 7 bases; junction bases outside the gene matches: 6. CDR3 bases: TGTGCCAGTAGTATAGCTCACAGGGGAGTTGAAGCTTTCTTT. Translated: CASSIAHRGVEAFF.

The chain combines TRBV6-5 with TRBJ1-2; D ambiguous. The length of the CDR3 is 14 residues. Trimming stripped 0 bases from V and 6 bases from J, with 11 bases between. Germline CDR1 and CDR2: MNHEY and SVGAGI. This CDR3 reads CASSYSPGIDGYTF. As DNA, the CDR3 is TGTGCCAGCAGTTACTCTCCGGGAATAGATGGCTACACCTTC.